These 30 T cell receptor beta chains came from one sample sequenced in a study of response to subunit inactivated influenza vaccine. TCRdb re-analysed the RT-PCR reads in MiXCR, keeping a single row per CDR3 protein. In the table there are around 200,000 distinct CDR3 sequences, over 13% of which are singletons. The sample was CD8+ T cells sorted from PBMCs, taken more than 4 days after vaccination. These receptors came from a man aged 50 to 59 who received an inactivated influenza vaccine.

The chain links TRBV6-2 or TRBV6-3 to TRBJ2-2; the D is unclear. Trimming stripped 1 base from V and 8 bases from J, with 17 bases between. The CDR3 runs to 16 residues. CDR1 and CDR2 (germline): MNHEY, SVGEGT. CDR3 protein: CASSYWFVLRGGELFF. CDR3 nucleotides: TGTGCCAGCAGTTACTGGTTCGTCCTCCGAGGAGGGGAGCTGTTTTTT.

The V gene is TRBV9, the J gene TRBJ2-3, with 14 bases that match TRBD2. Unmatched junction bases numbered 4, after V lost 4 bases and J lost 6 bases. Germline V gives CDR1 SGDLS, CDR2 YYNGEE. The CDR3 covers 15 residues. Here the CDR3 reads CASSHGTSGSDTQYF. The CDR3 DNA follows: TGTGCCAGCAGCCACGGGACTAGCGGGAGTGATACGCAGTATTTT.

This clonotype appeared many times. The CDR3 DNA is TGTGCCAGCAGCTTAGCGCAACTAGCGGCTTACAATGAGCAGTTCTTC. This codes for CASSLAQLAAYNEQFF. V gene TRBV7-8 combines with J gene TRBJ2-1; 8 positions match TRBD2. Trimming took 0 bases from V and 4 from J; bases not matched to a gene: 5. Germline values: CDR1 SGHVS, CDR2 FQNEAQ. The CDR3 has 16 residues.

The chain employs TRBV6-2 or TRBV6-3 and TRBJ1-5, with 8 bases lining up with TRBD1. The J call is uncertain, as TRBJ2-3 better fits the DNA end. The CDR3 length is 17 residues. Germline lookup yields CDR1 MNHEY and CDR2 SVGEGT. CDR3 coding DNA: TGTGCCAGCAGTTACGCCCCGGGACAGGATAGCAATCAGCCCCAGTATTTT. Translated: CASSYAPGQDSNQPQYF.

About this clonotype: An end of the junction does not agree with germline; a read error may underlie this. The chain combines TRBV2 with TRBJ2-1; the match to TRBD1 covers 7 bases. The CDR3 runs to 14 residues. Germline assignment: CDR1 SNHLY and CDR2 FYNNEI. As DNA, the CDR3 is TGTGCCAGCAGGGGAATGACAGGGTACAGTGAGCAGTTCTTC. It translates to CASRGMTGYSEQFF.

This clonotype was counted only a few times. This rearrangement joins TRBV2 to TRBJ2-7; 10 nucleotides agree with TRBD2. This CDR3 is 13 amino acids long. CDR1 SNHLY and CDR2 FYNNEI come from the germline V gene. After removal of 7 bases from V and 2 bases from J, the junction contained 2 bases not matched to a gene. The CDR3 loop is CASKSGGAYEQYF. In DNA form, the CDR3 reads TGTGCCAGCAAAAGCGGGGGGGCCTACGAGCAGTACTTC. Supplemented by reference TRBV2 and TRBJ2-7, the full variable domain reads EPEVTQTPSHQVTQMGQEVILRCVPISNHLYFYWYRQILGQKVEFLVSFYNNEISEKSEIFDDQFSVERPDGSNFTLKIRSTKLEDSAMYFCASKSGGAYEQYFGPGTRLTVT.

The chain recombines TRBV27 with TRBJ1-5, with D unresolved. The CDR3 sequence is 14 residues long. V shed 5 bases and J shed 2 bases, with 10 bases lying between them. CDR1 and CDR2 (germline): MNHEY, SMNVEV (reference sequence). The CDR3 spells CASSPHFGNQPQHF. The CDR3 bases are TGTGCCAGCAGTCCCCACTTTGGCAATCAGCCCCAGCATTTT.

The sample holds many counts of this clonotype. CDR3 DNA sequence: TGCGCCAGCAGCCAGCAACAGGGGTTTTCGCACTATGGCTACACCTTC. It is translated as CASSQQQGFSHYGYTF. The chain recombines TRBV4-1 with TRBJ1-2, with 7 bases that match TRBD1. The V gene's germline CDR1 is MGHRA and CDR2 YSYEKL. The CDR3 has 16 amino acids. V was clipped by 3 bases and J by 3 bases; unmatched bases: 10.

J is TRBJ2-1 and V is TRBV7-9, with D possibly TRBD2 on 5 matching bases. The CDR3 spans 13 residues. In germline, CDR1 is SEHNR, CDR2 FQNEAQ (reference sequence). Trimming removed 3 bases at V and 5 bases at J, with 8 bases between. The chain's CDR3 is CASSFLADNEQFF. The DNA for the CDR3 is TGTGCCAGCAGCTTCCTAGCAGACAATGAGCAGTTCTTC.

CDR3 in DNA: TGTGCCAGCAGTTACTCGACGGGCGCGGGGGCCTGGACAGATACGCAGTATTTT. Translation gives CASSYSTGAGAWTDTQYF. This chain uses TRBV6-2 or TRBV6-3 with TRBJ2-3, with D possibly TRBD2 on 7 matching bases. CDR1 is MNHEY and CDR2 is SVGEGT in the germline V gene. The CDR3 runs to 18 residues. The V and J ends lost 0 bases and 3 bases respectively, with 19 bases between them.

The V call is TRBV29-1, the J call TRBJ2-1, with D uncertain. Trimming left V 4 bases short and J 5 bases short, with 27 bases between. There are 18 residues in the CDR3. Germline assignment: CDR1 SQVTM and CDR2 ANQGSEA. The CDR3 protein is CSVVDGVVENAPNNEQFF. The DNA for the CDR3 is TGCAGCGTTGTGGATGGGGTTGTAGAAAACGCACCGAACAATGAGCAGTTCTTC.

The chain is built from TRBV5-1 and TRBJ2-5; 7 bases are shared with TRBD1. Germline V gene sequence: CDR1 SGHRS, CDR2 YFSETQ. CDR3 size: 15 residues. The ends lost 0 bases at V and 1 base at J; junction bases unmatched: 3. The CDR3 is CASSLARTGQETQYF. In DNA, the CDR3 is TGCGCCAGCAGCTTGGCCCGGACAGGCCAAGAGACCCAGTACTTC.

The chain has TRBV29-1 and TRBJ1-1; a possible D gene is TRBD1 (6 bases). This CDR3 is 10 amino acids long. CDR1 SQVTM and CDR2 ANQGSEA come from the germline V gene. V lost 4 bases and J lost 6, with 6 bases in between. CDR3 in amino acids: CSVGGPEAFF. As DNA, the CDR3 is TGCAGCGTTGGGGGGCCTGAAGCTTTCTTT.

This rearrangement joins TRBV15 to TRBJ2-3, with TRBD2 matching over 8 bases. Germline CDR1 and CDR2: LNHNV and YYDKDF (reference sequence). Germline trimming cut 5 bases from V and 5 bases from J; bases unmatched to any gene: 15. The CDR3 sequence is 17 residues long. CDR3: CATSLGFGREAGDTQYF. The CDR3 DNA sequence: TGTGCCACCAGCCTCGGTTTCGGGCGGGAGGCGGGAGATACGCAGTATTTT.

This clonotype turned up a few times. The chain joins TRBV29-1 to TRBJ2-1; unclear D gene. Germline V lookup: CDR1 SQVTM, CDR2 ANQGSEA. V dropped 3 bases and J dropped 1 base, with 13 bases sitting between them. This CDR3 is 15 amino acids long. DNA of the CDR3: TGCAGCGTTGAGCCCCGACTGGGGTCCTACAATGAGCAGTTCTTC. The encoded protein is CSVEPRLGSYNEQFF.

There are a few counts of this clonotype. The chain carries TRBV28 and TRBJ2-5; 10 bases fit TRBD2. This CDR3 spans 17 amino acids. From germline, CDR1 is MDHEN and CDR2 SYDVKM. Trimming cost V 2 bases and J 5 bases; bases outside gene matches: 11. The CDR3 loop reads CASSLTLAGGLGETQYF. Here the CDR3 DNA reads TGTGCCAGCAGTTTAACTTTAGCGGGGGGCCTCGGGGAGACCCAGTACTTC.

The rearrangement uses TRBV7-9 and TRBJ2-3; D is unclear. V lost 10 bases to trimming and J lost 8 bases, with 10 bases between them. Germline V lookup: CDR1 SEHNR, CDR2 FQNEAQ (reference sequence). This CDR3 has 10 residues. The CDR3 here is CATEIGTQYF. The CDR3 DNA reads TGTGCCACGGAGATTGGTACGCAGTATTTT. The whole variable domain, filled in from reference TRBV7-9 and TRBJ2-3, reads DTGVSQNPRHKITKRGQNVTFRCDPISEHNRLYWYRQTLGQGPEFLTYFQNEAQLEKSRLLSDRFSAERPKGSFSTLEIQRTEQGDSAMYLCATEIGTQYFGPGTRLTVL.

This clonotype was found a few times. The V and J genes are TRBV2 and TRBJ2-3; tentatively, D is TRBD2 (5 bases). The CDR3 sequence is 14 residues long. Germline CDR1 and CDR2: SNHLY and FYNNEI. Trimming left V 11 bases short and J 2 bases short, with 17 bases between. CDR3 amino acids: CALITLRDTDTQYF. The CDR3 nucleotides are TGTGCCCTCATAACACTTCGGGACACAGATACGCAGTATTTT.

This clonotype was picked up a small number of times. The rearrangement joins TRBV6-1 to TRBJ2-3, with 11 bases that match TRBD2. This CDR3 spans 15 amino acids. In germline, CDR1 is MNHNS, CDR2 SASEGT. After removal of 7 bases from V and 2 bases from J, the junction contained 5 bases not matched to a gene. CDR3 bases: TGTGCCAGCACCTCACTAGCGGGAGTCACAGATACGCAGTATTTT. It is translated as CASTSLAGVTDTQYF.

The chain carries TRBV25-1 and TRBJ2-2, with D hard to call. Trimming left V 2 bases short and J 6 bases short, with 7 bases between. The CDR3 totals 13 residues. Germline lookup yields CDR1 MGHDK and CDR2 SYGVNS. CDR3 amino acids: CASSESGSGELFF. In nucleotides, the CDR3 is TGTGCCAGCAGTGAAAGTGGTTCCGGGGAGCTGTTTTTT.

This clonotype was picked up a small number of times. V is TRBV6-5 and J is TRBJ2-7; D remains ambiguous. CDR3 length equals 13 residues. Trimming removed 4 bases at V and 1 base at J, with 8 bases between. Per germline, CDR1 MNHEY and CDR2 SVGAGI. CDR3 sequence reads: CASSSFGSYEQYF. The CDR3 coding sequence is TGTGCCAGCAGTTCTTTCGGATCCTACGAGCAGTACTTC.

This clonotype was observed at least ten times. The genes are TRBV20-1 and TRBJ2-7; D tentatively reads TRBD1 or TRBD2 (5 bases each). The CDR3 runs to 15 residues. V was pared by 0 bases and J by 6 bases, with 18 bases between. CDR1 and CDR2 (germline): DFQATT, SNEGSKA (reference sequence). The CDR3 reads CSARDGTTGGVEQYF. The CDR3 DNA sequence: TGCAGTGCTAGAGACGGGACCACCGGTGGGGTCGAGCAGTACTTC.

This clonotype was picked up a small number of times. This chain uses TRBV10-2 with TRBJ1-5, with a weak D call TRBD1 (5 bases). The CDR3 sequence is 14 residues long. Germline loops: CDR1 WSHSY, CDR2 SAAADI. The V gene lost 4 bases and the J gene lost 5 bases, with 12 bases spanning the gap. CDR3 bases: TGCGCCAGCAGTGGAGCGGGACGGGATCAGCCCCAGCATTTT. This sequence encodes CASSGAGRDQPQHF.

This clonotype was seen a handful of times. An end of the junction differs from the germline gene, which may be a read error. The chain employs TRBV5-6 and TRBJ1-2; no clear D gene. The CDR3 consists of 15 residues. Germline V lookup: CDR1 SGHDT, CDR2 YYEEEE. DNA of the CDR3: TGTGCCAGCAGCTTCTTTCGGAGGAAACGATTTTTTTACCACTTC. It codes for CASSFFRRKRFFYHF.

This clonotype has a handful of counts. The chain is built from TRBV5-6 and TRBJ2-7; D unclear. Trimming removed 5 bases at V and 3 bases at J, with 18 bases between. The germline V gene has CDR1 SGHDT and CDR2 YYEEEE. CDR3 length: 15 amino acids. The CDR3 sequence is CASRRTYSGDYEQYF. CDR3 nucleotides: TGTGCCAGCAGGCGGACGTACTCAGGAGACTACGAGCAGTACTTC.

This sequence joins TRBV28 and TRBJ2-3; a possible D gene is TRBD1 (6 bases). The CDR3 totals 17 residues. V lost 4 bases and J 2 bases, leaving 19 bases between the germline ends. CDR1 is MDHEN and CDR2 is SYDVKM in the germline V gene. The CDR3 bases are TGTGCCAGCAGTTCGAGGGACATAGGGGCGCACACAGATACGCAGTATTTT. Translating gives CASSSRDIGAHTDTQYF.

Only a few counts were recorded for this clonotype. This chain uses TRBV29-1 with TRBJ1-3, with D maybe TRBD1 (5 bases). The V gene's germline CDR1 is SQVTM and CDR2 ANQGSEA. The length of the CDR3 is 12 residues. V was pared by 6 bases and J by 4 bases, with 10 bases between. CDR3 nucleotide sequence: TGCAGCGTGCCCGGGGACGGAAACACCATATATTTT. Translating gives CSVPGDGNTIYF.

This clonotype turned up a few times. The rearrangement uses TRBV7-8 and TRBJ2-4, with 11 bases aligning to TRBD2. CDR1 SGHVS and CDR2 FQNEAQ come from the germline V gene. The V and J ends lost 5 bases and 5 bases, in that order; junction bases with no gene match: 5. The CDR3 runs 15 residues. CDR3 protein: CASSQLAGVQNIQYF. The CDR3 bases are TGTGCCAGCAGCCAACTAGCGGGGGTCCAAAACATTCAGTACTTC.

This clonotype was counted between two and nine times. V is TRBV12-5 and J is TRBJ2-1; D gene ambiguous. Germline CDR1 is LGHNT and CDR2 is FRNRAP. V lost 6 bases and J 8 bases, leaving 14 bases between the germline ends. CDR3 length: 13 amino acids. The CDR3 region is CASGQMEVDEQFF. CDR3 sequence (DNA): TGTGCTAGTGGCCAGATGGAAGTCGATGAGCAGTTCTTC.

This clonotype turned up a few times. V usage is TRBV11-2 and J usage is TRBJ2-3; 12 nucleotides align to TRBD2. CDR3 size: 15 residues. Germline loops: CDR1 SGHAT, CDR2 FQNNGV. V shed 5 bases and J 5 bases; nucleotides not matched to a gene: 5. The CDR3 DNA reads TGTGCCAGCAGCAGACTAGCGGGGGCCCGAGATACGCAGTATTTT. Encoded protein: CASSRLAGARDTQYF.